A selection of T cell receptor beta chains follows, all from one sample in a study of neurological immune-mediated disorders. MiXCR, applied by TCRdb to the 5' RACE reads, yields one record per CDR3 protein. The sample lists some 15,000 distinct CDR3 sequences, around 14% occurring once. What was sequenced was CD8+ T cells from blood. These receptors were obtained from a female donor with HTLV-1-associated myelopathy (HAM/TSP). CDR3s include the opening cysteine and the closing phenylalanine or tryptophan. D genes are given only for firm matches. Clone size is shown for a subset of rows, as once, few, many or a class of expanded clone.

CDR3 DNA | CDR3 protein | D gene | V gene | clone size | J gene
TGTGCCACCAGTGATCCACGGATGGACAGAATACCCGGGGAGCTGTTTTTT | CATSDPRMDRIPGELFF | NA | TRBV24-1 | few | TRBJ2-2
TGCGCCAGCAGCCAATTTGGCTACGAGCAGTACTTC | CASSQFGYEQYF | NA | TRBV4-1 | many | TRBJ2-7
TGCAGTGCCCGACACAGGGACACTGAAGCTTTCTTT | CSARHRDTEAFF | NA | TRBV20-1 | medium-sized | TRBJ1-1
TGCGCCAGCACCTCCGGGACTAAAGCGTTCTACGAGCAGTACTTC | CASTSGTKAFYEQYF | TRBD2 | TRBV5-1 | many | TRBJ2-7
TGTGCCAGCAGCTTACCTTTGGGGACTAGCACAGATACGCAGTATTTT | CASSLPLGTSTDTQYF | NA | TRBV7-9 | many | TRBJ2-3
TGTGCCAGCAGTGCTCTCGCGGGGGGCAATCAGCCCCAGCATTTT | CASSALAGGNQPQHF | NA | TRBV6-1 | many | TRBJ1-5
TGCAGTGCCAGGGAACGTGATCGGGACTACGAGCAGTACTTC | CSARERDRDYEQYF | NA | TRBV20-1 | NA | TRBJ2-7
TGTGCCAGCAGCCCTGGGGCGGGGGAGAGCTCCTACGAGCAGTACTTC | CASSPGAGESSYEQYF | TRBD2 | TRBV5-6 | many | TRBJ2-7
TGCGCCAGCAGCTTGGTAACGGGTGTCAGCAGCGAGCAGTACTTC | CASSLVTGVSSEQYF | NA | TRBV5-1 | medium-sized | TRBJ2-7
TGTGCCAGCAGCCTAAACAGGGGTGGGACCGGGGAGCTGTTTTTT | CASSLNRGGTGELFF | TRBD1 | TRBV13 | many | TRBJ2-2
TGTGCCACGAGTGTCGGGGGGACGAACACTGAAGCTTTCTTT | CATSVGGTNTEAFF | NA | TRBV10-3 | many | TRBJ1-1
TGTGCCAGCAGCGGATACGGGGGGCCTGACGAGCAGTACTTC | CASSGYGGPDEQYF | NA | TRBV9 | many | TRBJ2-7
TGCAGTGCTAGAGATTTTAACAGGGCGGGCAACTACGAGCAGTACTTC | CSARDFNRAGNYEQYF | NA | TRBV20-1 | NA | TRBJ2-7
TGCGCCAGCAGTGAAAGGCTCCAAGAGACCCAGTACTTC | CASSERLQETQYF | NA | TRBV10-1 | many | TRBJ2-5
TGCGCCAGCAGCCAAGACAGAGATAGCAATCAGCCCCAGCATTTT | CASSQDRDSNQPQHF | NA | TRBV4-1 | many | TRBJ1-5
TGTGCCAGCAGCTTAGATCCAGGGACAGGGGGGCATGAGCAGTTCTTC | CASSLDPGTGGHEQFF | TRBD1 | TRBV11-3 | many | TRBJ2-1
TGTGCCAGCAGTTGGACAGGGGAGACTGAAGCTTTCTTT | CASSWTGETEAFF | TRBD1 | TRBV27 | many | TRBJ1-1
TGTGCCAGCCTCCCTATCGGACCTGAAGCTTTCTTT | CASLPIGPEAFF | NA | TRBV7-9 | many | TRBJ1-1
TGCAGTGCTAGAGTAAGGACAGGCGTTAATTCACCCCTCCACTTT | CSARVRTGVNSPLHF | TRBD1 | TRBV20-1 | NA | TRBJ1-6
TGTGCCAGCAGCTCCGTAGCGGGGGCCAACTACGAGCAGTACTTC | CASSSVAGANYEQYF | TRBD2 | TRBV7-2 | many | TRBJ2-7
TGTGCCAGCAGCCCCCCACAAGACACTGAAGCTTTCTTT | CASSPPQDTEAFF | NA | TRBV7-9 | many | TRBJ1-1
TGCGCCAGCAGCCGAACGACAGGGGGGTCGTCACCCCTCCACTTT | CASSRTTGGSSPLHF | TRBD1 | TRBV4-1 | many | TRBJ1-6
TGCAGCGCCGACCCAGGGTACAATGAGCAGTTCTTC | CSADPGYNEQFF | NA | TRBV29-1 | many | TRBJ2-1
TGTGCCAGCAGCTTATCATTGGGACTAGCCCACAATGAGCAGTTCTTC | CASSLSLGLAHNEQFF | TRBD2 | TRBV7-2 | many | TRBJ2-1
TGTGCCAGCAGCTTACCCTCAACCGGCGTCGTCGGACAAAACATTCAGTACTTC | CASSLPSTGVVGQNIQYF | NA | TRBV7-9 | many | TRBJ2-4
TGTGCCAGCAGCTTAGGAACTAGCGGGGCGAGCTCCTACGAGCAGTACTTC | CASSLGTSGASSYEQYF | TRBD2 | TRBV11-2 | NA | TRBJ2-7
TGTGCCAGCAGTTACCAGGGACTAGCGGGAGTCACCGGGGAGCTGTTTTTT | CASSYQGLAGVTGELFF | TRBD2 | TRBV27 | many | TRBJ2-2
TGTGCCAGCTTAACACAGGGAGGCGAGCAGTACTTC | CASLTQGGEQYF | NA | TRBV7-6 | many | TRBJ2-7
TGTGCCAGCAGCTTAGTCCCGGGACAGGGGATGGGGACTGAAGCTTTCTTT | CASSLVPGQGMGTEAFF | TRBD1 | TRBV7-2 | many | TRBJ1-1
TGTGCCAGCATTTACAGTGCCACTGAAGCTTTCTTT | CASIYSATEAFF | NA | TRBV3-1 | NA | TRBJ1-1
TGTGCCAGCAGTTCAGTTTCCTACGAGCAGTACTTC | CASSSVSYEQYF | NA | TRBV25-1 | many | TRBJ2-7
TGCGCCAGCAGCCAAGTGGGAGCGGGCACGGAAGATACGCAGTATTTT | CASSQVGAGTEDTQYF | NA | TRBV4-1 | many | TRBJ2-3
TGTGCCAGCAGTTTAGGGCTAGTCAGCCTCTACGAGCAGTACTTC | CASSLGLVSLYEQYF | NA | TRBV12-3/TRBV12-4 | many | TRBJ2-7
TGTGCCACCAGTGCAATGGACAGGACCTCCTACAATGAGCAGTTCTTC | CATSAMDRTSYNEQFF | TRBD1 | TRBV24-1 | many | TRBJ2-1
TGTGCCAGCAGCAAAGTATCCGCCTACGAGCAGTACTTC | CASSKVSAYEQYF | NA | TRBV21-1 | NA | TRBJ2-7
TGCAGTGCTAGAGGCCGGAGGGCTGCTAATGAAAAACTGTTTTTT | CSARGRRAANEKLFF | NA | TRBV20-1 | many | TRBJ1-4
TGTGCCAGCAGCTTAGCGTCTAGCGGGGCTACCCAGTACTTC | CASSLASSGATQYF | TRBD2 | TRBV7-9 | many | TRBJ2-5
TGTGCCAGCAGCGAGCCAGGTGGCCCCTACGAGCAGTACTTC | CASSEPGGPYEQYF | NA | TRBV5-6 | NA | TRBJ2-7
TGTGCCACCAGCGACTATGGGGGAGAGACCCAGTACTTC | CATSDYGGETQYF | NA | TRBV15 | large | TRBJ2-5
TGTGCCAGCAGTGGACAGGCAGATTATGAAAAACTGTTTTTT | CASSGQADYEKLFF | NA | TRBV25-1 | many | TRBJ1-4
TGTGCCAGCAGACCTAGCGGGAGTTATGAGCAGTTCTTC | CASRPSGSYEQFF | TRBD2 | TRBV7-8 | many | TRBJ2-1
TGTGCCAGCAGCTTGGCAAGTCCCTACATTCAATCCTACAATGAGCAGTGCTTC | CASSLASPYIQSYNEQCF | NA | TRBV7-6 | NA | TRBJ2-1
TGCAGCACTTTGACAGGGCCCGAGCAGTACTTC | CSTLTGPEQYF | TRBD1 | TRBV29-1 | many | TRBJ2-7
TGTGCCAGCCGCGACAGGGGCCACGAGCAGTACTTC | CASRDRGHEQYF | TRBD1 | TRBV6-5 | many | TRBJ2-7
TGCAGTGCTAGAGATCCAACTAGCGGGGGGGCCACCCCAGATACGCAGTATTTT | CSARDPTSGGATPDTQYF | TRBD2 | TRBV20-1 | few | TRBJ2-3
TGTGCCAGCAGAGGATGGGACGGAAACACCATATATTTT | CASRGWDGNTIYF | NA | TRBV14 | many | TRBJ1-3
TGTGCCAGCAGCTGGGTTCAGGGACTTAGCACAGATACGCAGTATTTT | CASSWVQGLSTDTQYF | NA | TRBV7-6 | many | TRBJ2-3
TGCAGCGTGGGACAGGACACTGAAGCTTTCTTT | CSVGQDTEAFF | TRBD1 | TRBV29-1 | NA | TRBJ1-1
TGTGCCAGCAGTTACTCCCTAGCGGGGAGAAGCACAGATACGCAGTATTTT | CASSYSLAGRSTDTQYF | TRBD2 | TRBV6-5 | many | TRBJ2-3
TGTGCCACCAGCAACCGGGACACCGAGTCCTACGAGCAGTACTTC | CATSNRDTESYEQYF | NA | TRBV15 | many | TRBJ2-7
TGTGCCAGCAGTCAGAGCTCCTACAATGAGCAGTTCTTC | CASSQSSYNEQFF | NA | TRBV9 | many | TRBJ2-1
TGTGCCAGCAGTCCCGGGACAGGAGTCTTTCTACACCAAGAGACCCAGTACTTC | CASSPGTGVFLHQETQYF | TRBD1 | TRBV27 | many | TRBJ2-5
TGCGCCAGCAGCCAAACCGCTCCGGGACAGGGATCCACTGAAGCTTTCTTT | CASSQTAPGQGSTEAFF | TRBD1 | TRBV4-1 | many | TRBJ1-1
TGTGCCAGCAAACCCGGCCAGGGGTTCAATGAGCAGTTCTTC | CASKPGQGFNEQFF | NA | TRBV27 | NA | TRBJ2-1
TGTGCCAGCAGCTCCGAGGGACTCTCCTACAATGAGCAGTTCTTC | CASSSEGLSYNEQFF | NA | TRBV7-9 | many | TRBJ2-1
TGTGCCAGCAGCCGCACAGGGGGGCTTGACGAGCAGTACTTC | CASSRTGGLDEQYF | TRBD1 | TRBV7-3 | many | TRBJ2-7
TGCGCCAGCAGCTTGGCCCGGGCGGAAAACTATGGCTACACCTTC | CASSLARAENYGYTF | NA | TRBV5-1 | many | TRBJ1-2